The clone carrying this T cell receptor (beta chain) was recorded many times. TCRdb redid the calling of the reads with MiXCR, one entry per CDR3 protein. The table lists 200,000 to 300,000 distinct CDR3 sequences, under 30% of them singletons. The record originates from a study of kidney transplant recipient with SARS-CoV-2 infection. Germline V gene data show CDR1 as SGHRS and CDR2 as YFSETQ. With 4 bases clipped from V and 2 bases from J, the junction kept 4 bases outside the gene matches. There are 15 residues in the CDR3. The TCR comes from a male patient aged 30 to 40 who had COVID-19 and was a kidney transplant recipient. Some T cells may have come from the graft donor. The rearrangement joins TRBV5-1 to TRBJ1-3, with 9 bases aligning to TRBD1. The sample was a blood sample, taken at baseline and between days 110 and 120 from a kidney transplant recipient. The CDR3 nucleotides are TGCGCCAGCAGCCCACAGGGGGCTCCTGGAAACACCATATATTTT. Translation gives CASSPQGAPGNTIYF.